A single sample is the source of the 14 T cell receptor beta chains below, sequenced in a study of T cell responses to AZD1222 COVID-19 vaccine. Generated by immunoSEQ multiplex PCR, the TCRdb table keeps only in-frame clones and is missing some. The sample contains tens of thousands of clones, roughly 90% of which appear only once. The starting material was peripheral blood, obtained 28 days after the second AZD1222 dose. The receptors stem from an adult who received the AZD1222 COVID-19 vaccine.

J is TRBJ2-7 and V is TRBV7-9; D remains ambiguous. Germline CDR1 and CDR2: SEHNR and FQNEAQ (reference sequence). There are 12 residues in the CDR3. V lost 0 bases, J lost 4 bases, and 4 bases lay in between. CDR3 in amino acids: CASSLARYEQYF. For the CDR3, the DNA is TGTGCCAGCAGCTTAGCGCGGTACGAGCAGTACTTC.

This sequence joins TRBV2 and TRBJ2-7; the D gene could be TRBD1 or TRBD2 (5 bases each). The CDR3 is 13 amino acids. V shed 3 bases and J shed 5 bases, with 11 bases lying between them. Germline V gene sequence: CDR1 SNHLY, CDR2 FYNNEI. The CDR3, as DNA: TGTGCCAGCAGTGAGGGGGTAGTCAACGAGCAGTACTTC. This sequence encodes CASSEGVVNEQYF.

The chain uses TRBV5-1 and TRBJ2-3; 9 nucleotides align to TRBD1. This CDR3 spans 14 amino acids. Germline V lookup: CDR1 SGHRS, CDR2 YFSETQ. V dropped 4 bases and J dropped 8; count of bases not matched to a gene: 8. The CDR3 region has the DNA TGCGCCAGCAGCCCGGACAGGGGCCAGGGTACGCAGTATTTT. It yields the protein CASSPDRGQGTQYF.

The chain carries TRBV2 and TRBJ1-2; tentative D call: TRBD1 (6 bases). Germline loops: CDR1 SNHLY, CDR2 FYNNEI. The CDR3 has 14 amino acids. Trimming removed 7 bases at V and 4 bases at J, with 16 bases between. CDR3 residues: CASTPGQFIYGYTF. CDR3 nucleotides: TGTGCCAGCACTCCGGGACAATTTATCTATGGCTACACCTTC.

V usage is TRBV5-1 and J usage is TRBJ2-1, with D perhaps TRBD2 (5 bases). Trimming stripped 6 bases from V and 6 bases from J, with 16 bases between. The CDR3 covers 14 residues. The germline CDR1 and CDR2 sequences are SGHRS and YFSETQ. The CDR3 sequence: CASTPLLVGNEQFF. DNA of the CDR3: TGCGCCAGCACCCCCCTACTAGTCGGCAATGAGCAGTTCTTC. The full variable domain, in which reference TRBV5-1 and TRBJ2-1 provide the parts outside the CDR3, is KAGVTQTPRYLIKTRGQQVTLSCSPISGHRSVSWYQQTPGQGLQFLFEYFSETQRNKGNFPGRFSGRQFSNSRSEMNVSTLELGDSALYLCASTPLLVGNEQFFGPGTRLTVL.

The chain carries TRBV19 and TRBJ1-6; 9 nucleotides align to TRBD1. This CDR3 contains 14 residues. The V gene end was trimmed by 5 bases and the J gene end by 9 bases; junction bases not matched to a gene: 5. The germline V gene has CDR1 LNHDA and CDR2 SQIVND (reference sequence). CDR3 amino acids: CASSGTGSTSPLHF. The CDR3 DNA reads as TGTGCCAGTAGTGGGACAGGGAGTACTTCACCCCTCCACTTT.

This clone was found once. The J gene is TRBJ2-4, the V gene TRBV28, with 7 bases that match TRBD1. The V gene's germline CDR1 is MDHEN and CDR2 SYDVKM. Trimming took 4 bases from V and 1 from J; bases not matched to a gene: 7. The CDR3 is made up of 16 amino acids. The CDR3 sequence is CASSSSQTGAKNIQYF. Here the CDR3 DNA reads TGTGCCAGCAGTTCGAGCCAGACAGGGGCCAAAAACATTCAGTACTTC.

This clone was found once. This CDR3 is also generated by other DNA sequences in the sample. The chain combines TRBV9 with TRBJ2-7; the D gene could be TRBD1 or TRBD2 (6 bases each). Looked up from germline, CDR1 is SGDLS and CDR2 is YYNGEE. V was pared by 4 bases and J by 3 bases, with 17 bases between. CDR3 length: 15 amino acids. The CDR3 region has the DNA TGTGCCAGCAGCCCCGAAGGGGGGCGCCTCTACGAGCAGTACTTC. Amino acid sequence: CASSPEGGRLYEQYF.

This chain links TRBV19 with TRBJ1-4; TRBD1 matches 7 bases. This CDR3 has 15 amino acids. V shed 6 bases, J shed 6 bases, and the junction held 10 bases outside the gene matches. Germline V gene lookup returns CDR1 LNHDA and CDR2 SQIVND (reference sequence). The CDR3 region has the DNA TGTGCCAGTAGGCTGAACAGGGGTTTGGATGAAAAACTGTTTTTT. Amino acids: CASRLNRGLDEKLFF.

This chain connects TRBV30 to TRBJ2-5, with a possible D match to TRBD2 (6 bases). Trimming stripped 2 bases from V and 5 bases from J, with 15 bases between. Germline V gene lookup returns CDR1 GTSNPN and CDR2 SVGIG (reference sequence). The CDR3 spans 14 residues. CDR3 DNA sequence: TGTGCCTGGAGTCTCGGGGGTGGAAGCGAGACCCAGTACTTC. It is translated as CAWSLGGGSETQYF.

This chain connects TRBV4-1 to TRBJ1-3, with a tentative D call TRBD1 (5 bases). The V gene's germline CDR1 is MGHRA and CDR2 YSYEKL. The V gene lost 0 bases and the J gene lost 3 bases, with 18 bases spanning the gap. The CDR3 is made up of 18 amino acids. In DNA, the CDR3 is TGCGCCAGCAGCCAAGACAGGGTGGGGGGATCGGATGGAAACACCATATATTTT. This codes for CASSQDRVGGSDGNTIYF.

The CDR3 is CATSRDRVEGSPLHF. The CDR3 DNA reads as TGTGCCACCAGCAGAGACAGGGTTGAGGGTTCACCCCTCCACTTT. The rearrangement uses TRBV15 and TRBJ1-6; maybe TRBD1 (5 bases). The CDR3 has 15 amino acids. Per germline, CDR1 LNHNV and CDR2 YYDKDF (reference sequence). The V end lost 0 bases, the J end lost 9 bases, and 12 bases lay between the germline ends.

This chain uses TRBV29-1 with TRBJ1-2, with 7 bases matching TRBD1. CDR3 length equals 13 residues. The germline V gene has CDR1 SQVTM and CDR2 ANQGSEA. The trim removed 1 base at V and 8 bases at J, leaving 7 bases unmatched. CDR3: CSVEGQGLSGYTF. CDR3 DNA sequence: TGCAGCGTTGAAGGACAGGGATTGTCCGGCTACACCTTC.

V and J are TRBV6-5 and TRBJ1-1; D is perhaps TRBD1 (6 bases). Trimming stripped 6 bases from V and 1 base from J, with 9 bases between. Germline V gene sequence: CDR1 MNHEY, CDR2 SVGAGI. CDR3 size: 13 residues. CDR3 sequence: CASRQQGNTEAFF. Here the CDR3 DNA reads TGTGCCAGCAGACAACAGGGGAACACTGAAGCTTTCTTT.